The 10 T cell receptor beta chains in this list originate from one sample, sequenced in a study of T cell responses to AZD1222 COVID-19 vaccine. Assay: immunoSEQ multiplex PCR; the TCRdb copy retains only in-frame clones and omits some. The repertoire holds 95,000 to 150,000 clones, with roughly nine tenths as singletons. The starting material was peripheral blood, obtained on day 0 of AZD1222 vaccination. The origin of the receptors is an adult in good health.

The chain couples TRBV14 to TRBJ1-5; no firm D call. The CDR3 length is 13 residues. Trimming removed 2 bases from V and 5 bases from J, with 7 bases in between. CDR1 SGHDN and CDR2 FVKESK come from the germline V gene. The CDR3 is CASSQSEDQPQHF. In nucleotides, the CDR3 is TGTGCCAGCAGCCAATCGGAGGATCAGCCCCAGCATTTT.

The chain employs TRBV7-9 and TRBJ1-5; tentative D call: TRBD1 (6 bases). The germline CDR1 and CDR2 sequences are SEHNR and FQNEAQ (reference sequence). V was clipped by 0 bases and J by 3 bases, with 9 bases between them. The CDR3 loop spans 15 amino acids. The CDR3 coding sequence is TGTGCCAGCAGCTTAGCGGGACAACACAATCAGCCCCAGCATTTT. Its translation: CASSLAGQHNQPQHF.

The chain uses TRBV6-4 and TRBJ1-2; D not resolved. The CDR3 is 12 residues long. CDR1 and CDR2 (germline): MRHNA, SNTAGT. Trimming left V 0 bases short and J 7 bases short, with 6 bases between. The CDR3 protein is CASSDSRSGYTF. The CDR3 nucleotides read TGTGCCAGCAGTGACTCGAGATCTGGCTACACCTTC.

Only one count was recorded for this clone. The V call is TRBV18, the J call TRBJ2-1; no clear D gene. V was trimmed by 3 bases and J by 8 bases, leaving 8 bases between them. From germline, CDR1 is KGHSH and CDR2 LQKENI. This CDR3 is 12 amino acids long. The DNA for the CDR3 is TGTGCCAGCTCACCCCCTACCCATGAGCAGTTCTTC. Translated: CASSPPTHEQFF.

The rearrangement links TRBV7-3 to TRBJ2-2, with D tentatively TRBD2 (5 bases). From germline, CDR1 is SGHTA and CDR2 FQGTGA. The CDR3 loop spans 15 amino acids. V was pared by 5 bases and J by 4 bases, with 14 bases between. CDR3 coding DNA: TGTGCCAGCAGCCGGACTTGGGGTTCCACCGGGGAGCTGTTTTTT. Translated: CASSRTWGSTGELFF.

The chain combines TRBV4-3 with TRBJ2-1; D might be TRBD2 (6 bases). Germline CDR1 LGHNA, CDR2 YSLEER. The CDR3 contains 15 residues. Trimming shortened V by 4 bases and J by 7 bases, and 17 bases separated the two germline ends. In DNA form, the CDR3 reads TGCGCCAGCAGCCTCGCTTCGGGAGACGTGAATGAGCAGTTCTTC. Translating it yields CASSLASGDVNEQFF.

This chain uses TRBV9 with TRBJ1-1; a weak D match, TRBD1 (6 bases). CDR1 is SGDLS and CDR2 is YYNGEE in the germline V gene. V was pared by 4 bases and J by 11 bases, with 15 bases between. CDR3 length equals 12 residues. CDR3 sequence: CASSPGGQWAFF. Here the CDR3 DNA reads TGTGCCAGCAGCCCGGGGGGCCAATGGGCTTTCTTT.

This clone was detected once. This chain links TRBV9 with TRBJ1-1; D is ambiguous. The germline CDR1 and CDR2 sequences are SGDLS and YYNGEE. This CDR3 is built from 12 residues. Trimming took off 2 bases at V and 3 bases at J, with 5 bases between the two ends. CDR3 loop: CASSVGDTEAFF. The CDR3 coding sequence is TGTGCCAGCAGCGTCGGGGACACTGAAGCTTTCTTT.

This rearrangement joins TRBV7-2 to TRBJ2-5; D is uncertain. V was shortened by 2 bases and J by 5 bases, with 12 bases between the two germline ends. CDR1 is SGHTA, CDR2 FQGNSA, per germline. The CDR3 contains 14 residues. The CDR3 DNA reads as TGTGCCAGCAGCTTATCCGTGGGAAGGGAGACCCAGTACTTC. It translates to CASSLSVGRETQYF.

This clone was seen a single time. V usage is TRBV4-1 and J usage is TRBJ1-2; the D is unclear. V was cut by 0 bases and J by 3 bases, with 8 bases left in between. CDR3 length: 14 residues. Germline loops: CDR1 MGHRA, CDR2 YSYEKL. CDR3 protein: CASSQDLGYYGYTF. CDR3 coding DNA: TGCGCCAGCAGCCAAGATCTGGGGTACTATGGCTACACCTTC.